This TCR beta chain was observed in a study of radiotherapy plus CTLA-4 blockade in lung cancer. Overall study findings and caveats: Response, reportedly, was best predicted by interferon-beta along with early blood T cell clone dynamics. Some TCR clones had been derived from tumors. These clones expanded in peripheral blood after radiotherapy plus ipilimumab.

On this clone: Its matching antigen is unknown.

The V end was cut by 1 base, the J end by 3 bases, with 15 bases between. This CDR3 has 16 residues. Germline V gene sequence: CDR1 LGHNA, CDR2 YNFKEQ. Some clones are missing from TCRdb's copy, which holds only in-frame ones; the method was immunoSEQ multiplex PCR. The sample has around 80,000 clones, 74% seen once. The clonotype comes from a human donor with non-small cell lung cancer whose response to radiotherapy plus ipilimumab could not be evaluated. Material: peripheral blood, obtained from a patient treated with radiotherapy plus ipilimumab. The chain combines TRBV4-2 with TRBJ1-1; perhaps TRBD1 as D (5 bases). CDR3 sequence: CASSQGGVMTHTEAFF. The CDR3 DNA reads TGTGCCAGCAGCCAAGGGGGCGTAATGACGCACACTGAAGCTTTCTTT.